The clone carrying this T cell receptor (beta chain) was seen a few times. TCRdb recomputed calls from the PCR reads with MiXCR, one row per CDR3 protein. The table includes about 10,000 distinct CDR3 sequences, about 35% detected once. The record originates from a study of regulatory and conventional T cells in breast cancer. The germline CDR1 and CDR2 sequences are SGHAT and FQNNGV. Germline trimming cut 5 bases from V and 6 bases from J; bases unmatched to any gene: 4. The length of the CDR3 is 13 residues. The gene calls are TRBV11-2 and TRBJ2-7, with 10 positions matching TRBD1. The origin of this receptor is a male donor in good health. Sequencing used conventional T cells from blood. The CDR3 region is CASSRDRGIEQYF. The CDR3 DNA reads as TGTGCCAGCAGCCGGGACAGGGGCATCGAGCAGTACTTC.